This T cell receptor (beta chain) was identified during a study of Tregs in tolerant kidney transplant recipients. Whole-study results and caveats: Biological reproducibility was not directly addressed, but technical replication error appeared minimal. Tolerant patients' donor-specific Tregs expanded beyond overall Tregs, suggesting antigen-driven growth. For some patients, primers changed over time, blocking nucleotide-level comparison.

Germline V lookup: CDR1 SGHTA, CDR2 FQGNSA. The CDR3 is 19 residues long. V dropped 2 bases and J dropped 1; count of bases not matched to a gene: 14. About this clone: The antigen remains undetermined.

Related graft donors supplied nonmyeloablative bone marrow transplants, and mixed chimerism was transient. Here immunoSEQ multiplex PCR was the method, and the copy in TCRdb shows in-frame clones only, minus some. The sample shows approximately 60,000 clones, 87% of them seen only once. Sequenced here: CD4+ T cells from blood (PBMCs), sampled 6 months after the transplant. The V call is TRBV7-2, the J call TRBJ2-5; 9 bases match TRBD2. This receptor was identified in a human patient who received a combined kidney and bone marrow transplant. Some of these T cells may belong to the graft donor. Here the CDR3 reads CASSLKLAGRTSVQETQYF. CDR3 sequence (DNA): TGTGCCAGCAGCTTAAAACTAGCGGGCCGAACATCGGTCCAAGAGACCCAGTACTTC. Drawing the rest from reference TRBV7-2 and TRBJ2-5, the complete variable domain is GAGVSQSPSNKVTEKGKDVELRCDPISGHTALYWYRQSLGQGLEFLIYFQGNSAPDKSGLPSDRFSAERTGGSVSTLTIQRTQQEDSAVYLCASSLKLAGRTSVQETQYFGPGTRLLVL.